The entry below gives a single T cell receptor (beta chain) sequence along with its context. Its antigen is still unknown. The input lacks base qualities; no much larger clone sits a single base away. The donors were healthy, HIV-negative adults who had no recently reported acute infections or vaccinations. Every donor was a Caucasian adult residing in Nashville, Tennessee, USA. Magnetic negative selection was used to enrich CD4+ T cells, after which naive cells were positively selected on CD45RA and the negative fraction became the memory subset. After blood collection by leukapheresis, PBMCs were isolated using Ficoll-Histopaque density gradient centrifugation and then cryopreserved in the vapor phase of liquid nitrogen. Analytical flow cytometry was used to check the purity and quantity of each magnetically sorted T cell population. Each sorted fraction had its genomic DNA isolated and then quantified by UV absorbance on a Nanodrop 2000c.

The CDR3 sequence holds 17 residues, the cysteine and phenylalanine included. The only DNA kept is the CDR3, 51 bases in frame from the first base. Per the germline V gene, MNHNS is the CDR1 and SASEGT is the CDR2. Trimming accounts for 4 bases at V and 1 base at J, while the number of junction bases matched to no gene is 8. Using the deep immunoSEQ assay, TCR CDR3 regions were amplified from genomic DNA by multiplex PCR. Extracted genomic DNA from each cell subset was distributed evenly across all wells of several immunoSEQ 96-well plates, and each plate was treated as a replicate. For sorted subsets, roughly 0.2 ug genomic DNA, equal to tens of thousands of T cell genomes, was loaded into each replicate PCR. Purified libraries were measured with a Qubit 3.0 fluorometer, size-checked on a Bioanalyzer 2100, and measured again with the KAPA Library Quantification kit. Every immunoSEQ 96-well plate was sequenced on a dedicated single-read 150-cycle Illumina NextSeq 550 flow cell. In the authors' own workflow: Because the immunoSEQ output held only junctional sequences and lacked quality scores, the filtering could not match the filtering applied to full-length reads. To assign V/J genes and CDR3, sequences were annotated against IMGT germline references using PyIR, a Python wrapper for IgBLAST v1.9. Reads were removed for weak V/J assignments (E-value above 1e-6), missing CDR3, stop codons, out-of-frame junctions, or ambiguous translated residues. A V3J clonotype was defined by an identical inferred V gene, J gene, and CDR3 amino acid sequence. Percentage overlap between repertoires was computed as shared unique clonotypes divided by the size of the smaller repertoire. Three approaches were used to assess repertoire richness: RTK rarefaction, the Chao1 estimator, and Recon v2.1 estimates of unobserved clonotypes. For all TCRbeta clonotypes obtained by the gDNA method from a few donors, generation probabilities were computed with OLGA. TCRdb mirrors the immuneACCESS table, restricted to in-frame sequences. Some clones are absent from its copies; in checked studies, under half trace to an unresolved V gene, and the reason for the others is unknown. V and J calls and clone size are those listed in that table; D and trimming were worked out from the DNA. The sample table records about 2.4 million clones; 90% to 95% of these occur just once. Clones ranked in the top ten supply 0.36% of the sample.

The sample belongs to a study of shared clonotypes between healthy human individuals (dated by TCRdb to 2019 to 2021). Describing the broader study: A couple of women and three men aged 18 to 49 years were included in the cohort. For each donor, three plates each were used for CD4 naive and CD4 memory, two plates were used for CD8 naive, and one plate was used for CD8 memory. To estimate repertoire size and how much clonotypes are shared between individuals, the study performed deep sequencing of blood TCR repertoires from a handful of healthy adults. To increase sequencing depth and limit assay-specific biases, different laboratories used diverse techniques to prepare libraries and sequence TCR repertoires. Each donor's leukapheresis produced roughly between roughly 0.94 and 9.5 billion PBMCs. The study at large found these results: Sampling was restricted to blood, and TCR repertoires in tissues likely differ from the TCR repertoires found in blood. Rarefaction of sorted-subset datasets indicated incomplete sequencing despite the large sequencing depth. The small number of donors limited the genetic and exposure-history diversity represented. Pairwise subsampling indicated that sequencing depth was expected to affect the degree of clonotype sharing among donors. Clonotypes shared by all four sorted-subset donors showed higher generation probabilities than non-shared clonotypes. Sharing across four donors was observed for around 4.8% of naive CD4, about 4% of naive CD8, 2% to 2.5% of memory CD4, and about 0.39% of memory CD8 clonotypes. Estimated clonotype richness was generally larger for naive than for memory subsets.

Sequenced sample: naive CD4+ T cells from PBMCs. According to the study, the label for this sample's cell subset or site signals: CD45RA+ positively selected. The clonotype originates from a man aged 18-30 years in good health. Some clones in this sample may be carry-over from other donors' samples. The chain joins TRBV6-1 to TRBJ2-1; TRBD2 aligns with 9 central bases. The CDR3 region: CASSVSGRSQSYNEQFF. The nucleotide sequence is TGTGCCAGCAGTGTCAGCGGGAGGTCCCAATCCTACAATGAGCAGTTCTTC.